Below, 4 T cell receptor beta chains from the same sample are listed, as sequenced in a study of T cells in Graves' hyperthyroidism and ophthalmopathy. TCR beta CDR3 regions were amplified from RNA. TCR CDR3 regions were first amplified by RT-PCR with HTBI primers. TCRdb itself ran the multiplex PCR reads through MiXCR, one entry per CDR3 protein. The table lists over 400,000 distinct CDR3 sequences, roughly 14% of them singletons. The sample consisted of blood. The receptors here all came from a man between 18 and 35 years old with Graves' ophthalmopathy.

This clonotype was counted ten times or more. CDR3 in DNA: TGTGCCACCAGCAGCGAAGGGGACTACGAGCAGTACTTC. Its protein is CATSSEGDYEQYF. The chain carries TRBV15 and TRBJ2-7; TRBD1 might be the D (5 bases). Germline V lookup: CDR1 LNHNV, CDR2 YYDKDF (reference sequence). The length of the CDR3 is 13 residues. The V end was cut by 3 bases, the J end by 3 bases, with 9 bases between. The whole variable domain, filled in from reference TRBV15 and TRBJ2-7, reads DAMVIQNPRYQVTQFGKPVTLSCSQTLNHNVMYWYQQKSSQAPKLLFHYYDKDFNNEADTPDNFQSRRPNTSFCFLDIRSPGLGDTAMYLCATSSEGDYEQYFGPGTRLTVT.

In this sample, this clonotype turned up many times. The rearrangement joins TRBV5-1 to TRBJ2-1; D is tentatively TRBD1 or TRBD2 (5 bases each). Deletions cut 2 bases from V and 5 bases from J, with 11 bases between. The length of the CDR3 is 14 residues. CDR1 and CDR2 from the germline V gene are SGHRS and YFSETQ. This chain's CDR3 is CASSLEGTHNEQFF. CDR3 bases: TGCGCCAGCAGCTTAGAGGGGACCCACAATGAGCAGTTCTTC.

This clonotype has more than one count but fewer than ten. The chain is built from TRBV5-1 and TRBJ2-3; 12 bases line up with TRBD2. The CDR3 covers 15 residues. Per the germline V gene, CDR1 is SGHRS and CDR2 is YFSETQ. Trimming took 0 bases from V and 4 from J; bases not matched to a gene: 0. The CDR3 region is CASSLGLAGADTQYF. The DNA of the CDR3 is TGCGCCAGCAGCTTGGGACTAGCGGGAGCAGATACGCAGTATTTT.

In the case of this clonotype: This may be a read error, as it is one base from a much larger clone. V and J are TRBV27 and TRBJ1-1, with D maybe TRBD1 (5 bases). The CDR3 runs to 16 residues. V lost 4 bases to trimming and J lost 5 bases, with 20 bases between them. Per the germline V gene, CDR1 is MNHEY and CDR2 is SMNVEV (reference sequence). The CDR3 loop reads CASSWAPWDAETEAFF. The CDR3 DNA reads TGTGCCAGCAGTTGGGCCCCCTGGGACGCGGAAACTGAAGCTTTCTTT.